This TCR beta chain was captured by sequencing in a study of post-analysis software for immune sequencing data. Study-level background: In terms of disease course, relapsing-remitting, secondary progressive and progressive-relapsing multiple sclerosis were included.

Findings of the study overall: Among several TRBV segments more frequent in patients than controls were TRBV5-6, TRBV5-1 and TRBV20-1. Strong co-clustering by F measure was evident for samples that had been prepared in the same batch. Multiple sclerosis was associated with a significant reduction in normalized Chao1 diversity relative to controls.

Points on this clonotype: What it binds is not known.

Unique molecular identifiers tagged the TCR beta cDNA libraries. Input populations of 1 to 10 million T cells gave rise to approximately 500,000 cDNA molecules. MiXCR, applied by TCRdb to the PCR reads, yields one record per CDR3 protein. The sample yields some 800,000 distinct CDR3 sequences, about 45% seen once. Germline V gives CDR1 DFQATT, CDR2 SNEGSKA (reference sequence). The CDR3 spans 16 residues. The ends were cut back, 2 bases at V and 0 bases at J, with 16 bases in the middle. The receptor was derived from a girl aged 5-17 years with multiple sclerosis. The V call is TRBV20-1, the J call TRBJ2-5; D is unresolved. Material: blood. CDR3 DNA sequence: TGCAGTGCTAGAATGGGGTTGCGGATGTACCAAGAGACCCAGTACTTC. It codes for CSARMGLRMYQETQYF.